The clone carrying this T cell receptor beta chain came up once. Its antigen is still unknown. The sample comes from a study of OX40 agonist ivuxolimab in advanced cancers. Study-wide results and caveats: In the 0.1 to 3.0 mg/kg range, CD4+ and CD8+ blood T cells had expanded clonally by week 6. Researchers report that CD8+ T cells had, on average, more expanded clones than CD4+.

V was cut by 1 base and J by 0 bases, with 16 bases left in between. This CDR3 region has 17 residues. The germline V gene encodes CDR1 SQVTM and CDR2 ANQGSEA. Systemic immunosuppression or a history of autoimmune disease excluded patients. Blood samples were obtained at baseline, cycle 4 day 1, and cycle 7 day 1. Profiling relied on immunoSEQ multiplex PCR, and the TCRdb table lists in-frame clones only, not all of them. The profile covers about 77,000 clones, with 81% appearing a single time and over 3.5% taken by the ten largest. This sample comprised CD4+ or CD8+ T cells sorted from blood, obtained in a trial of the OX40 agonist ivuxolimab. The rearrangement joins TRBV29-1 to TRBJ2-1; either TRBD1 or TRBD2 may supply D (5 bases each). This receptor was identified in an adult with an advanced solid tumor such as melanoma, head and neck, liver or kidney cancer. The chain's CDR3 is CSVEGFGDQSSYNEQFF. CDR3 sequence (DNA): TGCAGCGTTGAAGGTTTCGGGGACCAGAGCTCCTACAATGAGCAGTTCTTC.